This T cell receptor beta chain is from a study of post-analysis software for immune sequencing data. Whole-study results and caveats: Normalized Chao1 diversity in multiple sclerosis patients fell significantly below that of controls. With TRBV5-6, TRBV5-1 and TRBV20-1 included, 4 to 6 TRBV segments were more frequent in patients than in controls. Under F measure analysis, samples from one preparation batch co-clustered strongly.

Prepared libraries of TCR beta cDNA carried unique molecular identifiers. TCRdb called the PCR reads again in MiXCR, with one record for every CDR3 protein. The table includes hundreds of thousands of distinct CDR3 sequences, roughly 30% detected once. The CDR3 has 14 amino acids. Looked up from germline, CDR1 is MDHEN and CDR2 is SYDVKM. Deletions cut 6 bases from V and 7 bases from J, with 18 bases between. With regard to this clonotype: Its antigen is as yet unknown.

The sample comprised blood. The V and J genes are TRBV28 and TRBJ1-2; possible D gene TRBD1, 5 bases. This clonotype was obtained from a girl under 18 with multiple sclerosis. CDR3 sequence (DNA): TGTGCCAGCAGCCGACCAGACAGAGAAATTGGCTACACCTTC. Amino acids: CASSRPDREIGYTF.